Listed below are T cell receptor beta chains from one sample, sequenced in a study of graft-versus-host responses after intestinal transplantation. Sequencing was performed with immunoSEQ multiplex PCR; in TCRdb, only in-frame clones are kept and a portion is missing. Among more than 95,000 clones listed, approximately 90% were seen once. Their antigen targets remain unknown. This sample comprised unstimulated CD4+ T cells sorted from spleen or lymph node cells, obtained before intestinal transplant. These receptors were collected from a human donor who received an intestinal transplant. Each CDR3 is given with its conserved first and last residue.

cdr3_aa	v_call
CASSLGQGAPTDTQYF	TRBV4-3
CASSMLRTGNEQFF	TRBV5-1
CASSVTGTANTGELFF	TRBV5-1
CASRAMTVTNEKLFF	TRBV2
CASSSIRGSYNEQFF	TRBV5-1
CASSPDRGRLNTEAFF	TRBV7-2
CAGNRDRDNGYTF	TRBV6-1
CASSYSRGKQPQHF	TRBV6-5
CATSRNPGFEQYF	TRBV15
CASSLRGQGDYGYTF	TRBV7-2
CASSLVSGETQYF	TRBV5-4
CASSPYTARGGPADYGYTF	TRBV28
CASSFGGMNTEAFF	TRBV6-5
CASREPSGGQETQYF	TRBV5-1
CASSQDPSLSTGGVLTF	TRBV4-1
CASSEALGGFEKLFF	TRBV6-1
CASSLAGYSGNTIYF	TRBV5-1
CASSLWGGGLAGDEQFF	TRBV7-2
CASSLGSGTWETQYF	TRBV6-5
CASSQRTAYNEQFF	TRBV7-2
CASSVQGMHTEAFF	TRBV6-1
CASSGYRGENTGELFF	TRBV7-9
CASSLLRQGIKETQYF	TRBV5-6
CASSLSGAGELFF	TRBV11-3
CASSQDPATNEKLFF	TRBV4-3
CASGPEGLQSTDTQYF	TRBV12-5
CASSLGLDTQYF	TRBV11-2
CASSLAPSGNPDTQYF	TRBV5-1
CASSLSGNPTEKLFF	TRBV5-6
CASSLTKPVGDEQFF	TRBV7-9
CASSQDEVGQIEQFF	TRBV4-3
CASSSASGGVFEKLFF	TRBV5-1
CASGQGSYAFF	TRBV12-5
CASSVQGRADTQYF	TRBV5-1
CASSLDGVVHTEAFF	TRBV5-1
CASSSQAGTYNEQFF	TRBV6-6
CASSLPVRETQYF	TRBV7-2
CASSPLLGGRARETQYF	TRBV18
CASSQASGRQALYEQYF	TRBV4-3
CASNRGDEQFF	TRBV6-4
CASSAGKPGTQYF	TRBV7-6
CASSRTSGRFNEQFF	TRBV27